A single TCR beta chain is shown here with its context. These data originate in a study of blood T cell repertoires in COVID-19. As for the study in general: The samples span acute and convalescent COVID-19 from the United States, Italy and Spain.

Here immunoSEQ multiplex PCR was the method, and the copy in TCRdb shows in-frame clones only, minus some. The table shows about 150,000 clones, with around 81% occurring only once. The sequenced sample was peripheral blood. The TCR sequence derives from a woman aged 50 to 65 with acute or convalescent COVID-19.

CDR3: CASTDQASSGNTIYF. CDR3 nucleotide sequence: TGTGCCAGCACCGACCAGGCTTCCTCTGGAAACACCATATATTTT. This chain uses TRBV4-2 with TRBJ1-3; no firm D call. Per the germline V gene, CDR1 is LGHNA and CDR2 is YNFKEQ. The CDR3 extends over 15 amino acids. Trimming left V 7 bases short and J 0 bases short, with 13 bases between.